This T cell receptor (beta chain) was captured by sequencing in a study of blood T cell repertoires in COVID-19. Study context: Donors in the United States, Italy and Spain gave samples during acute or convalescent COVID-19.

Libraries were prepared by immunoSEQ multiplex PCR; TCRdb keeps only in-frame clonotypes and omits some of them. The sample has some 37,000 clones, around nine tenths seen once. The CDR3 is 15 amino acids. CDR1 MGHRA and CDR2 YSYEKL come from the germline V gene. The ends lost 5 bases at V and 3 bases at J; junction bases unmatched: 8. Input material: peripheral blood. The chain is built from TRBV4-1 and TRBJ1-1; 8 bases map to TRBD1. This sequence was found in a human donor in a cohort sampled during active COVID-19. CDR3: CASSSPGQVDTEAFF. CDR3 in DNA: TGCGCCAGCAGCTCCCCGGGACAGGTCGACACTGAAGCTTTCTTT.